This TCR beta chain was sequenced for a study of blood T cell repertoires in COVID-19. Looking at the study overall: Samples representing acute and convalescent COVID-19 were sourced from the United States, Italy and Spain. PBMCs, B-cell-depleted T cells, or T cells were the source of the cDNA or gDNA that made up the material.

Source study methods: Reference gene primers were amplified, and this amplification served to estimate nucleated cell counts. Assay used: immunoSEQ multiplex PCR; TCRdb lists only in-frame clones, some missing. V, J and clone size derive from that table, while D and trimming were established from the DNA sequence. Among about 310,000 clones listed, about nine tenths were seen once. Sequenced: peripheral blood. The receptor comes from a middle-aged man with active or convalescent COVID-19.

CDR3 sequence (DNA): TGTGCCAGTAGTCTAGTCCAGGCGAACACCGGGGAGCTGTTTTTT. Protein sequence: CASSLVQANTGELFF. The chain uses TRBV19 and TRBJ2-2; no firm D call. Deletions cut 5 bases from V and 0 bases from J, with 10 bases between. Germline V CDR1 and CDR2: LNHDA, SQIVND (reference sequence). The CDR3 consists of 15 residues.